The 32 T cell receptor beta chains below were found in one sample sequenced in a study of blood T cell repertoires in COVID-19. TCRdb keeps only in-frame clones here, not all; method: immunoSEQ multiplex PCR. The data contain about 360,000 clones, approximately 89% of them singletons. Sample: PBMCs or T cells enriched from blood (not recorded which). These receptors were taken from a man aged 35 to 55 in a cohort exposed to, infected with or recovered from COVID-19 (not recorded which).

The chain links TRBV6-6 to TRBJ2-7, with 10 nucleotides matching TRBD1. Germline-derived CDR1 and CDR2 are MNHNY and SVGAGI (reference sequence). Losses at the gene ends were 8 bases for V and 2 bases for J; bases not matched to a gene: 3. The CDR3 sequence is 13 residues long. CDR3: CASGTGEPYEQYF. For the CDR3, the DNA is TGTGCCAGCGGGACAGGGGAACCCTACGAGCAGTACTTC.

This clone came up a few times. The chain employs TRBV11-2 and TRBJ2-7, with D possibly matching TRBD2 (6 bases). This CDR3 spans 14 amino acids. The V gene's germline CDR1 is SGHAT and CDR2 FQNNGV. The V and J ends lost 8 bases and 5 bases respectively, with 19 bases between them. The CDR3, as DNA: TGTGCCAGCGGCACCGGGACTCAGACCCACGAGCAGTACTTC. It translates to CASGTGTQTHEQYF.

The chain employs TRBV6-5 and TRBJ2-1; 12 bases map to TRBD2. The CDR3 loop spans 15 amino acids. Germline V gives CDR1 MNHEY, CDR2 SVGAGI. Unmatched junction bases numbered 8, after V lost 7 bases and J lost 7 bases. The CDR3 region is CASTKTSGSGNEQFF. Written as DNA, the CDR3 is TGTGCCAGCACTAAGACTAGCGGGAGTGGTAATGAGCAGTTCTTC.

The chain has TRBV7-9 and TRBJ1-6; D remains ambiguous. Trimming pared 3 bases from V and 10 bases from J, leaving 13 bases between. Germline assignment: CDR1 SEHNR and CDR2 FQNEAQ (reference sequence). The CDR3 length is 14 residues. The CDR3 region has the DNA TGTGCCAGCAGCTTTCCCCAATGGGAGTCACCCCTCCACTTT. This translates into CASSFPQWESPLHF.

The chain is built from TRBV28 and TRBJ1-5, with 8 bases lining up with TRBD1. V was pared by 3 bases and J by 1 base, with 8 bases of the junction left unmatched. There are 17 residues in the CDR3. CDR1 and CDR2 from the germline V gene are MDHEN and SYDVKM. The CDR3 is CASSFPGQGRSNQPQHF. The DNA of the CDR3 is TGTGCCAGCAGTTTCCCAGGACAGGGTAGGAGCAATCAGCCCCAGCATTTT.

The chain employs TRBV5-1 and TRBJ2-7; possible D gene TRBD2, 5 bases. The V and J ends lost 1 base and 7 bases respectively, with 12 bases between them. The germline gives CDR1 SGHRS, CDR2 YFSETQ. There are 13 residues in the CDR3. The CDR3 nucleotides are TGCGCCAGCAGCTTGTATAGCGTGGGAGAGCAGTACTTC. Encoded protein: CASSLYSVGEQYF.

The rearrangement links TRBV19 to TRBJ2-2, with unresolved D. The germline V and J ends were trimmed by 7 bases and 6 bases, with 9 bases remaining between them. CDR3 size: 12 residues. Germline CDR1 reads LNHDA; CDR2 reads SQIVND (reference sequence). The CDR3 protein is CASTNFPGELFF. CDR3 DNA: TGTGCCAGTACCAATTTCCCCGGGGAGCTGTTTTTT.

The J gene is TRBJ2-7, the V gene TRBV2; 10 bases agree with TRBD1. With 6 bases clipped from V and 3 bases from J, the junction kept 5 bases outside the gene matches. The CDR3 spans 14 residues. CDR1 is SNHLY and CDR2 is FYNNEI in the germline V gene. This CDR3 reads CASRRQGAGYEQYF. CDR3 sequence (DNA): TGTGCCAGCAGACGACAGGGGGCCGGCTACGAGCAGTACTTC.

The V gene is TRBV7-3, the J gene TRBJ2-1; D might be TRBD1 (5 bases). The CDR3 has 15 residues. Germline CDR1 reads SGHTA; CDR2 reads FQGTGA. Trimming removed 2 bases at V and 2 bases at J, with 10 bases between. The CDR3 sequence is CASSLLMGPYNEQFF. In DNA form, the CDR3 reads TGTGCCAGCAGCTTATTAATGGGGCCCTACAATGAGCAGTTCTTC.

The J gene is TRBJ1-2, the V gene TRBV11-2; D ambiguous. The CDR3 has 14 amino acids. Between the trimmed V and J ends, which lost 4 bases and 6 bases, there was a span of 15 bases. Germline CDR1 and CDR2: SGHAT and FQNNGV. CDR3 bases: TGTGCCAGCAGCTCCTCGATTTACGGGGATGGCTACACCTTC. The encoded protein is CASSSSIYGDGYTF.

The chain joins TRBV5-1 to TRBJ2-7; 11 bases map to TRBD1. The V gene's germline CDR1 is SGHRS and CDR2 YFSETQ. Trimming at V came to 0 bases and at J to 6 bases, leaving 5 bases not matched to a gene. The CDR3 covers 15 residues. The CDR3 DNA follows: TGCGCCAGCAGCTTGGATACCGGGACAGGGGGCGAGCAGTACTTC. Its protein product is CASSLDTGTGGEQYF.

This rearrangement joins TRBV27 to TRBJ1-5; 10 positions agree with TRBD1. V gave up 5 bases and J gave up 2 bases; unmatched junction bases: 12. CDR3 length: 18 amino acids. Germline loops: CDR1 MNHEY, CDR2 SMNVEV (reference sequence). CDR3 residues: CASSRTGGDGVGNQPQHF. As DNA, the CDR3 is TGTGCCAGCAGTCGGACAGGGGGAGACGGTGTGGGCAATCAGCCCCAGCATTTT.

The CDR3 region is CASSPGQEGTEAFF. The CDR3 DNA sequence: TGCGCCAGCAGCCCTGGACAGGAAGGCACTGAAGCTTTCTTT. The J gene is TRBJ1-1, the V gene TRBV5-1; 7 nucleotides align to TRBD1. Germline values: CDR1 SGHRS, CDR2 YFSETQ. Germline trimming cut 4 bases from V and 4 bases from J; bases unmatched to any gene: 7. The CDR3 is 14 residues long.

The chain couples TRBV12-3 or TRBV12-4 to TRBJ1-2; D call uncertain. CDR3 length: 13 residues. V was pared by 3 bases and J by 6 bases, with 11 bases between. DNA for the CDR3: TGTGCCAGCAGTTTGAGCAGGTCCCATGGCTACACCTTC. Translation gives CASSLSRSHGYTF.

V usage is TRBV19 and J usage is TRBJ2-7; 8 positions agree with TRBD1. Germline values: CDR1 LNHDA, CDR2 SQIVND (reference sequence). The V and J ends lost 2 bases and 5 bases, in that order; junction bases with no gene match: 8. This CDR3 contains 15 residues. CDR3 protein: CASSIPGQGSHEQYF. CDR3 nucleotide sequence: TGTGCCAGTAGTATACCCGGACAGGGTTCTCACGAGCAGTACTTC.

The chain carries TRBV7-9 and TRBJ1-2; D not resolved. CDR1 and CDR2 from the germline V gene are SEHNR and FQNEAQ (reference sequence). The CDR3 extends over 12 amino acids. Trimming removed 1 base from V and 6 bases from J, with 6 bases in between. The CDR3 DNA reads TGTGCCAGCAGCTTAGTCCGGGATGGCTACACCTTC. It translates to CASSLVRDGYTF.

This chain uses TRBV4-2 with TRBJ2-7; D may be TRBD2 (5 bases). Looked up from germline, CDR1 is LGHNA and CDR2 is YNFKEQ. The length of the CDR3 is 16 residues. V gave up 0 bases and J gave up 2 bases, with 14 bases separating them. CDR3 in amino acids: CASSQDERTLTYEQYF. In DNA form, the CDR3 reads TGTGCCAGCAGCCAAGACGAAAGGACTTTAACCTACGAGCAGTACTTC.

J is TRBJ1-4 and V is TRBV2; no clear D gene. Trimming cost V 7 bases and J 7 bases, with 19 bases left between them. Germline loops: CDR1 SNHLY, CDR2 FYNNEI. This CDR3 is 15 amino acids long. CDR3 in amino acids: CASKREGRKGEKLFF. The CDR3 DNA sequence: TGTGCCAGCAAGAGGGAAGGGCGCAAGGGTGAAAAACTGTTTTTT.

This sequence joins TRBV7-9 and TRBJ1-2, with D uncertain. The CDR3 is 13 residues long. Trimming removed 7 bases at V and 3 bases at J, with 12 bases between. Germline CDR1 is SEHNR and CDR2 is FQNEAQ (reference sequence). The CDR3 loop is CASTQPQDYGYTF. The CDR3 nucleotides read TGTGCCAGCACGCAACCCCAGGACTATGGCTACACCTTC.

The gene calls are TRBV7-9 and TRBJ1-2, with TRBD1 matching over 10 bases. The CDR3 spans 15 residues. CDR1 is SEHNR, CDR2 FQNEAQ, per germline (reference sequence). The V segment lost 5 bases and the J segment 7 bases; nucleotides outside the gene matches: 10. The CDR3 DNA reads as TGTGCCAGCAGCCGATCTGGGGACAGGGGCTCTGGCTACACCTTC. It translates to CASSRSGDRGSGYTF.

CDR3 protein: CSVEVVSRASGNTIYF. CDR3 nucleotides: TGCAGCGTTGAAGTGGTATCCAGGGCCTCTGGAAACACCATATATTTT. V usage is TRBV29-1 and J usage is TRBJ1-3; a weak D match, TRBD1 (5 bases). Trimming cost V 1 base and J 0 bases, with 13 bases left between them. This CDR3 spans 16 amino acids. Germline V gene data show CDR1 as SQVTM and CDR2 as ANQGSEA.

To note about this clone: At one end, the junction sequence differs from germline, possibly due to a read error. This chain uses TRBV7-8 with TRBJ2-7, with D possibly being TRBD2 (5 bases). The CDR3 extends over 16 amino acids. Germline CDR1 reads SGHVS; CDR2 reads FQNEAQ. The CDR3 DNA reads TGTGCCAGCAGTTTAGCGTACGAGATCCCACAGAACGAGCAGTACTTC. Protein sequence: CASSLAYEIPQNEQYF.

The chain links TRBV27 to TRBJ1-2; D is perhaps TRBD1 (6 bases). The ends were cut back, 5 bases at V and 0 bases at J, with 22 bases in the middle. This CDR3 comprises 18 residues. CDR1 and CDR2 (germline): MNHEY, SMNVEV (reference sequence). The CDR3 spells CASSIRGGRTLANYGYTF. The CDR3 DNA sequence: TGTGCCAGCAGTATAAGGGGGGGCCGGACTTTAGCTAACTATGGCTACACCTTC.

With regard to this clone: Different DNA sequences within this sample yield the same CDR3. The V gene is TRBV12-5, the J gene TRBJ2-2; D perhaps matches TRBD1 (6 bases). Germline V gene lookup returns CDR1 LGHNT and CDR2 FRNRAP. This CDR3 is built from 16 residues. Trimming left V 1 base short and J 0 bases short, with 9 bases between. CDR3 amino acids: CASGLGQAANTGELFF. Written as DNA, the CDR3 is TGTGCTAGTGGTTTGGGACAGGCCGCGAACACCGGGGAGCTGTTTTTT. The full variable domain, with the rest looked up from reference TRBV12-5 and TRBJ2-2, is DARVTQTPRHKVTEMGQEVTMRCQPILGHNTVFWYRQTMMQGLELLAYFRNRAPLDDSGMPKDRFSAEMPDATLATLKIQPSEPRDSAVYFCASGLGQAANTGELFFGEGSRLTVL.

CDR3 nucleotide sequence: TGTGCCAGCAGCCAGCTAGCGGGGAGCTCTGGGGCCAACGTCCTGACTTTC. Protein sequence: CASSQLAGSSGANVLTF. The chain carries TRBV5-6 and TRBJ2-6; 9 bases fit TRBD2. In germline, CDR1 is SGHDT, CDR2 YYEEEE. The CDR3 contains 17 residues. Unmatched junction bases numbered 5, after V lost 4 bases and J lost 0 bases.

V gene TRBV30 combines with J gene TRBJ2-2, with 8 bases lining up with TRBD2. CDR3 size: 16 residues. V dropped 2 bases and J dropped 0; count of bases not matched to a gene: 5. Germline assignment: CDR1 GTSNPN and CDR2 SVGIG (reference sequence). This chain's CDR3 is CAWSILAAANTGELFF. CDR3 bases: TGTGCCTGGAGTATACTAGCGGCCGCGAACACCGGGGAGCTGTTTTTT.

This chain joins TRBV5-1 and TRBJ1-3; 12 bases map to TRBD1. V lost 0 bases and J lost 0; bases outside the gene matches: 1. CDR1 is SGHRS and CDR2 is YFSETQ in the germline V gene. This CDR3 spans 17 amino acids. CDR3 DNA sequence: TGCGCCAGCAGCTTGGTGGGACAGGGGGCCTCTGGAAACACCATATATTTT. Translating gives CASSLVGQGASGNTIYF.

J is TRBJ1-2 and V is TRBV5-6; 7 bases are a match to TRBD1. With V trimmed by 1 base and J by 7 bases, 4 bases remained unmatched. CDR1 SGHDT and CDR2 YYEEEE come from the germline V gene. The CDR3 covers 13 residues. This CDR3 is CASSLWQGVGYTF. In nucleotides, the CDR3 is TGTGCCAGCAGCTTGTGGCAGGGGGTTGGCTACACCTTC.

In its sample, this clone was seen a few times. The chain carries TRBV5-1 and TRBJ2-2, with D perhaps matching TRBD2 (6 bases). The CDR3 extends over 15 amino acids. The V gene lost 8 bases and the J gene lost 5 bases, with 19 bases spanning the gap. Germline V CDR1 and CDR2: SGHRS, YFSETQ. CDR3 residues: CASTSEGVGTGELFF. CDR3 DNA sequence: TGCGCCAGTACGTCGGAGGGAGTAGGGACCGGGGAGCTGTTTTTT.

This sequence joins TRBV4-1 and TRBJ2-4, with 10 bases that match TRBD1. CDR1 is MGHRA, CDR2 YSYEKL, per germline. The ends lost 2 bases at V and 4 bases at J; junction bases unmatched: 5. CDR3 length: 16 amino acids. CDR3 nucleotide sequence: TGCGCCAGCAGCCAAATCTCGGGACAGGGGAAAAACATTCAGTACTTC. Its protein is CASSQISGQGKNIQYF.

The chain links TRBV14 to TRBJ2-7, with 7 bases aligning to TRBD1. The CDR3 loop spans 15 amino acids. Trimming took 7 bases from V and 2 from J; bases not matched to a gene: 11. CDR1 and CDR2 from the germline V gene are SGHDN and FVKESK. Written as DNA, the CDR3 is TGTGCCAGCACTTCCAAGACAGGGAAAACCTACGAGCAGTACTTC. It is translated as CASTSKTGKTYEQYF. Full variable domain (missing parts from reference TRBV14 and TRBJ2-7): EAGVTQFPSHSVIEKGQTVTLRCDPISGHDNLYWYRRVMGKEIKFLLHFVKESKQDESGMPNNRFLAERTGGTYSTLKVQPAELEDSGVYFCASTSKTGKTYEQYFGPGTRLTVT.

The V gene is TRBV19, the J gene TRBJ1-5; D is perhaps TRBD1 (5 bases). Germline V lookup: CDR1 LNHDA, CDR2 SQIVND (reference sequence). The V end was cut by 4 bases, the J end by 6 bases, with 13 bases between. The CDR3 extends over 14 amino acids. The CDR3 DNA follows: TGTGCCAGTAGTAGTGACAGCTGGATTCAGCCCCAGCATTTT. Translating gives CASSSDSWIQPQHF.